This paragraph covers one T cell receptor (beta chain) sequence. Its antigen is not identified. V shed 5 bases and J shed 0 bases, with 8 bases lying between them. The CDR3 spans 14 residues. Germline loops: CDR1 MNHNY, CDR2 SVGAGI (reference sequence). These data are taken from a study of T-cell memory formation after mild COVID-19. Libraries for TCRalpha and TCRbeta carried sample barcodes and unique molecular identifiers via 5'RACE. TCRdb re-derived calls from the 5' RACE reads in MiXCR, one entry per CDR3 protein. The sample includes 300,000 to 350,000 distinct CDR3 sequences, over 10% of them seen just once. General observations from the study: CD4/CD8 balance characterized clones contracting day 15 to 85, and CD4+ skew characterized later expanders.

The source is a man aged 18 to 30 who had mild COVID-19 (a few samples of this study predate the infection). Cell type and time point are not known. The specimen was PBMCs or a T cell subset sorted from them (not recorded which). The V gene is TRBV6-6, the J gene TRBJ1-3; D gene unclear. The CDR3 protein is CASSIEGSGNTIYF. In DNA form, the CDR3 reads TGTGCCAGCAGTATAGAGGGCTCTGGAAACACCATATATTTT.